A single sample is the source of the 17 T cell receptor beta chains below, sequenced in a study of OX40 agonist ivuxolimab in advanced cancers. Assay: immunoSEQ multiplex PCR; the TCRdb copy retains only in-frame clones and omits some. This sample has about 20,000 clones, with 70% to 90% found just once. Sequenced here: CD4+ or CD8+ T cells sorted from blood, sampled in a trial of the OX40 agonist ivuxolimab. These receptors were collected from an adult with an advanced solid tumor such as melanoma, head and neck, liver or kidney cancer.

This clone was recorded only once. CDR3 nucleotides: TGTGCCAGCAGACCCCGTACTAACTCTGGGGCCAACGTCCTGACTTTC. This sequence encodes CASRPRTNSGANVLTF. The gene calls are TRBV11-2 and TRBJ2-6; no clear D gene. Germline V gives CDR1 SGHAT, CDR2 FQNNGV. The CDR3 spans 16 residues. V lost 6 bases and J lost 0, with 12 bases in between.

This chain uses TRBV5-6 with TRBJ2-1; 8 nucleotides match TRBD2. The CDR3 loop spans 15 amino acids. V lost 4 bases to trimming and J lost 2 bases; unmatched junction nucleotides: 5. Germline assignment: CDR1 SGHDT and CDR2 YYEEEE. The CDR3 protein is CASSPGGAAYNEQFF. The CDR3, as DNA: TGTGCCAGCAGCCCCGGGGGGGCCGCCTACAATGAGCAGTTCTTC. Looking up the rest from reference TRBV5-6 and TRBJ2-1 gives the full variable domain: DAGVTQSPTHLIKTRGQQVTLRCSPKSGHDTVSWYQQALGQGPQFIFQYYEEEERQRGNFPDRFSGHQFPNYSSELNVNALLLGDSALYLCASSPGGAAYNEQFFGPGTRLTVL.

This sequence joins TRBV6-1 and TRBJ2-2, with no clear D. Germline CDR1 and CDR2: MNHNS and SASEGT. V was pared by 8 bases and J by 0 bases, with 10 bases between. CDR3 length: 14 residues. The CDR3 DNA is TGTGCCAGCGGAAGGTTAACGAACACCGGGGAGCTGTTTTTT. This gives the protein CASGRLTNTGELFF.

The chain couples TRBV4-2 to TRBJ2-7; possibly TRBD2 for D (6 bases). Looked up from germline, CDR1 is LGHNA and CDR2 is YNFKEQ. The V and J ends lost 3 bases and 2 bases respectively, with 17 bases between them. This CDR3 spans 16 amino acids. The CDR3 nucleotides are TGTGCCAGCAGCCAGAGAGGGCCCGGCGGGGCCTACGAGCAGTACTTC. Protein sequence: CASSQRGPGGAYEQYF.

The chain has TRBV7-9 and TRBJ1-1; no reliable D call. This CDR3 contains 12 residues. V was clipped by 5 bases and J by 7 bases, with 11 bases between them. Per germline, CDR1 SEHNR and CDR2 FQNEAQ (reference sequence). Here the CDR3 reads CASSPATNEAFF. CDR3 nucleotides: TGTGCCAGCAGCCCCGCGACCAATGAAGCTTTCTTT. The full variable domain, in which reference TRBV7-9 and TRBJ1-1 provide the parts outside the CDR3, is DTGVSQNPRHKITKRGQNVTFRCDPISEHNRLYWYRQTLGQGPEFLTYFQNEAQLEKSRLLSDRFSAERPKGSFSTLEIQRTEQGDSAMYLCASSPATNEAFFGQGTRLTVV.

Concerning this clone: This same CDR3 is encoded by further DNA sequences in the sample. This rearrangement joins TRBV5-1 to TRBJ1-1; D gene unclear. V was shortened by 3 bases and J by 2 bases, with 8 bases between the two germline ends. CDR1 is SGHRS and CDR2 is YFSETQ in the germline V gene. This CDR3 is 13 amino acids long. CDR3 bases: TGCGCCAGCAGCTGGCGGCTCAACACTGAAGCTTTCTTT. Translation gives CASSWRLNTEAFF.

The V and J genes are TRBV7-2 and TRBJ2-3, with unresolved D. The germline V gene encodes CDR1 SGHTA and CDR2 FQGNSA. V was clipped by 1 base and J by 4 bases, with 12 bases between them. The CDR3 totals 15 residues. The CDR3 nucleotides read TGTGCCAGCAGCTTAGGACCCTCTCCCGCAGATACGCAGTATTTT. It encodes CASSLGPSPADTQYF.

The CDR3 protein is CASSISGRRLGNTIYF. DNA for the CDR3: TGTGCCAGTAGTATCAGTGGCCGCCGCCTGGGAAACACCATATATTTT. The genes are TRBV19 and TRBJ1-3, with D unresolved. The CDR3 contains 16 residues. V gave up 3 bases and J gave up 4 bases, with 16 bases separating them. Per the germline V gene, CDR1 is LNHDA and CDR2 is SQIVND (reference sequence).

CDR3 DNA sequence: TGTGCCAGCAACCCCCTAGCGGGCGTTTTAAACATTCAGTACTTC. It specifies CASNPLAGVLNIQYF. The V gene is TRBV28, the J gene TRBJ2-4; 8 bases are shared with TRBD2. Germline values: CDR1 MDHEN, CDR2 SYDVKM. This CDR3 is built from 15 residues. J gave up 6 bases and V 7 bases, and 11 bases lay outside the gene matches.

The gene calls are TRBV6-5 and TRBJ2-4; no definite D call. There are 15 residues in the CDR3. The V gene's germline CDR1 is MNHEY and CDR2 SVGAGI. Deletions cut 6 bases from V and 8 bases from J, with 20 bases between. The CDR3 coding sequence is TGTGCCAGCAGCCTCTCGGCCAGCAATTTACACATTCAGTACTTC. Protein product: CASSLSASNLHIQYF.

The rearrangement joins TRBV5-1 to TRBJ2-7; D ambiguous. The CDR3 is made up of 15 amino acids. Between the trimmed V and J ends, which lost 0 bases and 6 bases, there was a span of 16 bases. Germline CDR1 and CDR2: SGHRS and YFSETQ. The CDR3 here is CASSLGPGRAPEQYF. The CDR3 DNA sequence: TGCGCCAGCAGCTTGGGGCCAGGTCGGGCTCCCGAGCAGTACTTC.

This CDR3 is CASSTPRGGQYF. In nucleotides, the CDR3 is TGTGCCAGTAGTACCCCCCGGGGGGGGCAGTACTTC. The V call is TRBV19, the J call TRBJ2-7; 8 bases agree with TRBD2. The CDR3 totals 12 residues. CDR1 and CDR2 from the germline V gene are LNHDA and SQIVND (reference sequence). After removal of 4 bases from V and 9 bases from J, the junction contained 5 bases not matched to a gene.

This rearrangement joins TRBV4-1 to TRBJ1-1; maybe TRBD1 (5 bases). Germline CDR1 and CDR2: MGHRA and YSYEKL. The V and J ends lost 4 bases and 10 bases respectively, with 25 bases between them. The length of the CDR3 is 16 residues. The CDR3 region is CASSPQGGVSSPLAFF. The CDR3 DNA follows: TGCGCCAGCAGCCCCCAGGGAGGGGTTTCTTCCCCACTAGCTTTCTTT.

This clone occurred a few times. This sequence joins TRBV7-9 and TRBJ1-1; no reliable D call. The V end was cut by 2 bases, the J end by 1 base, with 11 bases between. Germline loops: CDR1 SEHNR, CDR2 FQNEAQ (reference sequence). The CDR3 spans 15 residues. CDR3 nucleotide sequence: TGTGCCAGCAGCTTAAGTGAGTGGGGGAACACTGAAGCTTTCTTT. This codes for CASSLSEWGNTEAFF.

The V and J genes are TRBV7-9 and TRBJ2-1; 7 bases align to TRBD2. The CDR3 contains 16 residues. J lost 3 bases, V lost 2 bases, and 7 bases had no gene match. Per the germline V gene, CDR1 is SEHNR and CDR2 is FQNEAQ (reference sequence). The CDR3 here is CASSLKASGLYNEQFF. For the CDR3, the DNA is TGTGCCAGCAGCTTAAAGGCTAGCGGTCTCTACAATGAGCAGTTCTTC.

The chain carries TRBV5-1 and TRBJ1-1; unclear D gene. From germline, CDR1 is SGHRS and CDR2 YFSETQ. V was cut by 7 bases and J by 1 base, with 14 bases left in between. The CDR3 runs to 14 residues. CDR3 region: CASPLGWANTEAFF. DNA for the CDR3: TGCGCCAGCCCCCTTGGGTGGGCGAACACTGAAGCTTTCTTT.

The chain couples TRBV18 to TRBJ1-5, with a possible D match to TRBD1 (6 bases). The germline V and J ends were trimmed by 0 bases and 4 bases, with 10 bases remaining between them. The CDR3 loop spans 15 amino acids. Germline-derived CDR1 and CDR2 are KGHSH and LQKENI. CDR3 nucleotides: TGTGCCAGCTCACCACCGGGGGGCCTTAATCAGCCCCAGCATTTT. Translation gives CASSPPGGLNQPQHF.